This T cell receptor (beta chain) comes out of a study of type 1 regulatory T cells. Findings and caveats of the study: Tr1 cells had a more restricted TCR repertoire than non-Tr1 cells.

A word on this clonotype: Its target is unknown.

Via MiXCR, TCRdb re-called the reads, giving one row per CDR3 protein. Counted here are under 85,000 distinct CDR3 sequences, more than 45% occurring once; the ten biggest clones make up roughly 2.2%. Deletions cut 2 bases from V and 8 bases from J, with 1 base between. CDR1 is ENHRY and CDR2 is SYGVKD in the germline V gene. The CDR3 sequence is 10 residues long. This TCR was sampled from a human donor in good health. The chain couples TRBV10-3 to TRBJ2-4, with unresolved D. Sequenced material: cultured non-Tr1 T cells, either the whole culture or a sorted T cell fraction (not recorded which). The CDR3 sequence is CAISEDIQYF. CDR3 coding DNA: TGTGCCATCAGTGAGGACATTCAGTACTTC.